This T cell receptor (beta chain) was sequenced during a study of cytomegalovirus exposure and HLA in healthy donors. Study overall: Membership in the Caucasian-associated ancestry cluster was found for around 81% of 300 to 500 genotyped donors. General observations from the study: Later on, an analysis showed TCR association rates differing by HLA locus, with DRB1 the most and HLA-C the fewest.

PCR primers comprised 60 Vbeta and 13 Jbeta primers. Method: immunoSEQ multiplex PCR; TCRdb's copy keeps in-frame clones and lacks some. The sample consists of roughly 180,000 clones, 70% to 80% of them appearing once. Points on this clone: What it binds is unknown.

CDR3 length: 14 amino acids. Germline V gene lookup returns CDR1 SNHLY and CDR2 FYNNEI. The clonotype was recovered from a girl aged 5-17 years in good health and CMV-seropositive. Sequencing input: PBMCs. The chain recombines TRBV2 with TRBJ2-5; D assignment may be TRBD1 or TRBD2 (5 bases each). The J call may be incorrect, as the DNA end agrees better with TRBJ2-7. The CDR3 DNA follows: TGTGCCAGCAGTGATTTAGTTGGGGGACACGAGCAGTACTTC. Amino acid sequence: CASSDLVGGHEQYF.